This T cell receptor (beta chain) was recovered during a study of PD-L1 blockade in urothelial cancer. Repertoires were generated with immunoSEQ multiplex PCR, while TCRdb's copy carries only in-frame clones and drops some. The repertoire holds more than 70,000 clones, with roughly 91% as singletons. The sample in question was PBMCs, obtained around atezolizumab (anti-PD-L1) treatment. The TCR originated in a man in his 60s with urothelial cancer.

The CDR3 loop is CASSPSYAPDNEQFF. CDR3 nucleotide sequence: TGTGCCAGTAGCCCCTCCTACGCACCCGACAATGAGCAGTTCTTC. The J gene is TRBJ2-1, the V gene TRBV19; D is unclear. Germline assignment: CDR1 LNHDA and CDR2 SQIVND (reference sequence). V shed 6 bases and J shed 5 bases, with 17 bases lying between them. The CDR3 runs to 15 residues.